The sequence of this T cell receptor (beta chain) was determined in a study of T cells after yellow fever vaccination. The authors made TCR cDNA by 5'RACE template switching, adding a universal primer site and UMIs. MiXCR was run by TCRdb on the 5' RACE reads, yielding one entry per CDR3 protein. The table shows under 600,000 distinct CDR3 sequences, with just over 20% occurring only once. Study-wide findings and caveats: Contamination of FACS-sorted repertoires by abundant clonotypes from the bulk population could occur.

For this clonotype: The antigen is not known.

Trimming stripped 3 bases from V and 6 bases from J, with 19 bases between. Germline assignment: CDR1 SGHRS and CDR2 YFSETQ. This CDR3 contains 15 residues. Here the sequenced sample was PBMCs, taken 21 days after the first yellow fever vaccination. The J gene is TRBJ2-7, the V gene TRBV5-1, with no clear D. The clonotype was recovered from a man aged 18 to 30 who received the YFV17D yellow fever vaccine. CDR3 nucleotide sequence: TGCGCCAGCAGCTGTATGACTTGTAAGGAAGGCGAGCAGTACGTC. Translated, it gives CASSCMTCKEGEQYV.